The rows below give T cell receptor beta chains drawn from one sample of a study of T cells in Graves' hyperthyroidism and ophthalmopathy. One entry per CDR3 protein, called by TCRdb with MiXCR from the multiplex PCR reads. In the table there are 220,000 or so distinct CDR3 sequences, around 17% of which are singletons. Source material: blood. These TCRs come from a young woman with Graves' ophthalmopathy. Both conserved end residues are part of each CDR3. A D gene is named only where the DNA matches it firmly. Clone size is stated in some rows and not others, as once, few, many or a class when expanded.

size	V	J	D	DNA	CDR3
many	TRBV20-1	TRBJ1-1	TRBD1	TGCAGTGCTAGCGGGACAGGGGGCAGGGACACTGAAGCTTTCTTT	CSASGTGGRDTEAFF
.	TRBV7-9	TRBJ2-1	TRBD2	TGTGCCAGCAGCTTACCAACTAGCGGGAGCTCCTACAATGAGCAGTTCTTC	CASSLPTSGSSYNEQFF
many	TRBV28	TRBJ2-1	TRBD2	TGTGCCAGCAGCGCCTCCGGGAGGACCTATGGTGAGCAGTTCTTC	CASSASGRTYGEQFF
many	TRBV29-1	TRBJ2-1	TRBD2	TGCAGCGCTTGGACTAGCGGGAAGGGCTCCTACAATGAGCAGTTCTTC	CSAWTSGKGSYNEQFF
.	TRBV7-2	TRBJ1-1	TRBD1	TGTGCCAGCCGGGACAGGGGGCCCACTGAAGCTTTCTTT	CASRDRGPTEAFF
.	TRBV29-1	TRBJ2-7	TRBD1	TGCAGCGTTGAAGATACGGGGACAGGGGTTGGAGAGCAGTACTTC	CSVEDTGTGVGEQYF
.	TRBV5-8	TRBJ1-2	.	TGTACCAGCAGCTTGGAGGGGAGGGGGAGAGGTGGCTACACCTTC	CTSSLEGRGRGGYTF
.	TRBV12-3/TRBV12-4	TRBJ1-1	.	TGTGCCAGCAGCCTGACGGGGGGGCCGGACACTGAAGCTTTCTTT	CASSLTGGPDTEAFF
many	TRBV5-1	TRBJ2-1	.	TGCGCCAGCAGCTTGGATGGGGGGCTCTACAATGAGCAGTTCTTC	CASSLDGGLYNEQFF
many	TRBV2	TRBJ2-1	.	TGTGCCAGCAGCTCCGAGGGCTCCTACAATGAGCAGTTCTTC	CASSSEGSYNEQFF
many	TRBV2	TRBJ2-2	TRBD1	TGTGCCAGCAGGGTCCTCAGGGGGCGCGGCACCGGGGAGCTGTTTTTT	CASRVLRGRGTGELFF
.	TRBV7-9	TRBJ1-1	.	TGTGCCAGCAGCTTGACTGCAGGGGCGACTGGAGCTTTCTTT	CASSLTAGATGAFF
.	TRBV4-2	TRBJ2-6	.	TGTGCCAGCAGCCAAGGCCCCCCGGAAATAATGTCTGGGGCCAACGTCCTGACTTTC	CASSQGPPEIMSGANVLTF
many	TRBV6-1	TRBJ2-1	TRBD1	TGTGCCAGCAGGATAGACAGGGGTTCCTACAATGAGCAGTTCTTC	CASRIDRGSYNEQFF
many	TRBV28	TRBJ2-7	.	TGTGCCAGCAGTTTAGACCGGACTCCTATCTACGAGCAGTACTTC	CASSLDRTPIYEQYF
many	TRBV2	TRBJ1-1	.	TGTGCCAGCAAATTGGGGAGGAGCTTCAACACTGAAGCTTTCTTT	CASKLGRSFNTEAFF
many	TRBV30	TRBJ2-5	.	TGTGCCTGGAGTGTACCTGGGGTTGGGGGAGAGACCCAGTACTTC	CAWSVPGVGGETQYF
many	TRBV28	TRBJ1-1	.	TGTGCCAGCAGTTCCATCGCCGGACAGAGGGTAGCTTTCTTT	CASSSIAGQRVAFF
many	TRBV18	TRBJ2-1	.	TGTGCCAGCTCACCCCAGACTCCAACTAGGGGTTACAATGAGCAGTTCTTC	CASSPQTPTRGYNEQFF
many	TRBV20-1	TRBJ2-5	.	TGCAGTGCTAAAGTCGGGGGCCAAGAGACCCAGTACTTC	CSAKVGGQETQYF
many	TRBV4-3	TRBJ2-4	.	TGCGCCAGCAGCCTGGGACTGACCTCCCGAAACATTCAGTACTTC	CASSLGLTSRNIQYF
many	TRBV9	TRBJ1-1	TRBD1	TGTGCCAGCAGCCAGACACAGGGGGGGACTGAAGCTTTCTTT	CASSQTQGGTEAFF
many	TRBV7-9	TRBJ1-2	.	TGTGCCAGCAGCTTAGTTTATCTGGATGGCTACACCTTC	CASSLVYLDGYTF
.	TRBV20-1	TRBJ2-1	TRBD1	TGCAGTGCTACCCGGGACAGGGTGGACAATGAGCAGTTCTTC	CSATRDRVDNEQFF
many	TRBV28	TRBJ2-3	TRBD2	TGTGCCAGCAGGGGACTAGCGGGGGCCACCAGTAGGGATACGCAGTATTTT	CASRGLAGATSRDTQYF
many	TRBV27	TRBJ2-7	TRBD1	TGTGCCAGCAGTAGCCGAGACAGGGATTTCGACGAGCAGTACTTC	CASSSRDRDFDEQYF
.	TRBV28	TRBJ2-7	.	TGTGCCAGCAGTCAAAGACCGGGCCACTGGACGGACGAGCAGTACTTC	CASSQRPGHWTDEQYF
.	TRBV5-1	TRBJ2-6	.	TGCGCCAGCAGCCCCAACACAGGCAGCTCTGGGGCCAACGTCCTGACTTTC	CASSPNTGSSGANVLTF
many	TRBV7-6	TRBJ2-5	.	TGTGCCAGCAGCCAACCTGGGGGGGGCTCTGAGACCCAGTACTTC	CASSQPGGGSETQYF
many	TRBV27	TRBJ1-6	.	TGTGCCAGCAAGAACAGGGAGGGTTATAATTCACCCCTCCACTTT	CASKNREGYNSPLHF
many	TRBV5-6	TRBJ2-7	.	TGTGCCAGCAGCTTGGTTTGGCGGGATGGCTCGCAGCAGTACTTC	CASSLVWRDGSQQYF
many	TRBV28	TRBJ2-5	TRBD2	TGTGCCAGCAGTTTATCCTTAGCGGGAGGGCCGAAGACCCAGTACTTC	CASSLSLAGGPKTQYF
many	TRBV7-9	TRBJ2-2	TRBD2	TGTGCCAGCAGCCCCCAAATAGCGGGAGCGAACACCGGGGAGCTGTTTTTT	CASSPQIAGANTGELFF
many	TRBV6-1	TRBJ2-5	TRBD1	TGTGCCAGCACTCCGGGGACAGAAGAGACCCAGTACTTC	CASTPGTEETQYF
many	TRBV2	TRBJ1-2	.	TGTGCCAGCAGTGGCTCAGGGGCGCAGAGCTATGGCTACACCTTC	CASSGSGAQSYGYTF
.	TRBV19	TRBJ1-5	.	TGTGCCAGTACCTCTTTAGGGACGTACAGTCCCTATAGCAATCAGCCCCAGCATTTT	CASTSLGTYSPYSNQPQHF
many	TRBV11-2	TRBJ2-7	TRBD1	TGTGCCAGCAGCTTGGGAACAGGGGGCGCGACCTCCTACGAGCAGTACTTC	CASSLGTGGATSYEQYF
.	TRBV19	TRBJ2-7	TRBD2	TGTGCCGGTAGTATTGAGCCCCGCGGGAGCTACGAGCAGTACTTC	CAGSIEPRGSYEQYF
many	TRBV5-1	TRBJ2-3	.	TGCGCCAGCAGGGGAAGAAGCTCCGCAGATACGCAGTATTTT	CASRGRSSADTQYF
few	TRBV19	TRBJ1-2	.	TGTGCCAGTACCCCCGGGGGGGGTTACTATGGCTACACCTTC	CASTPGGGYYGYTF
many	TRBV2	TRBJ1-1	.	TGTGCCAGCAGTGTTACAGTGAACACTGAAGCTTTCTTT	CASSVTVNTEAFF
many	TRBV7-9	TRBJ2-1	.	TGTGCCAGCAGCTTCTTTACTAAAACCTCCAACAATGAGCAGTTCTTC	CASSFFTKTSNNEQFF
.	TRBV29-1	TRBJ2-1	TRBD2	TGCAGCGTCTGTTTGATCGGGACTAGCGGGTTAAATGAGCAGTTCTTC	CSVCLIGTSGLNEQFF
many	TRBV14	TRBJ2-4	.	TGTGCCAGCAGCTCAACCGGACACTACTTTCAGTACTTC	CASSSTGHYFQYF
many	TRBV29-1	TRBJ2-5	.	TGCAGCGTTGATGGGGCCAAAGGCCAAGAGACCCAGTACTTC	CSVDGAKGQETQYF
many	TRBV12-3/TRBV12-4	TRBJ1-1	.	TGTGCCAGCAGTTTAGGGGCGGACTTCGGAGCTTTCTTT	CASSLGADFGAFF
many	TRBV11-2	TRBJ2-7	.	TGTGCCAGCAGCTTAGAGCGCGGTCGCGCGCAGTACTTC	CASSLERGRAQYF
.	TRBV20-1	TRBJ1-3	.	TGCAGTGCTAGCTTAGACAGCTCTTTCTCTGGAAACACCATATATTTT	CSASLDSSFSGNTIYF
few	TRBV29-1	TRBJ2-3	TRBD2	TGCAGCGTCTCCTACCCCGGGACTAGCGGGATCTCAGATACGCAGTATTTT	CSVSYPGTSGISDTQYF
.	TRBV6-1	TRBJ1-1	.	TGTGCCAGCAGTGAAAGGACGGACGGCACTGAAGCTTTCTTT	CASSERTDGTEAFF
many	TRBV28	TRBJ1-2	.	TGTGCCAGCAGCCTTAGGTCCCGGCCTGGGGGTGGCTACACCTTC	CASSLRSRPGGGYTF
many	TRBV7-9	TRBJ2-7	TRBD2	TGTGCCAGCAGCACACACACTAGCGGGACCTACGAGCAGTACTTC	CASSTHTSGTYEQYF
many	TRBV7-9	TRBJ2-7	.	TGTGCCAGCAGCTTCGGCGGTGACTACGAGCAGTACTTC	CASSFGGDYEQYF